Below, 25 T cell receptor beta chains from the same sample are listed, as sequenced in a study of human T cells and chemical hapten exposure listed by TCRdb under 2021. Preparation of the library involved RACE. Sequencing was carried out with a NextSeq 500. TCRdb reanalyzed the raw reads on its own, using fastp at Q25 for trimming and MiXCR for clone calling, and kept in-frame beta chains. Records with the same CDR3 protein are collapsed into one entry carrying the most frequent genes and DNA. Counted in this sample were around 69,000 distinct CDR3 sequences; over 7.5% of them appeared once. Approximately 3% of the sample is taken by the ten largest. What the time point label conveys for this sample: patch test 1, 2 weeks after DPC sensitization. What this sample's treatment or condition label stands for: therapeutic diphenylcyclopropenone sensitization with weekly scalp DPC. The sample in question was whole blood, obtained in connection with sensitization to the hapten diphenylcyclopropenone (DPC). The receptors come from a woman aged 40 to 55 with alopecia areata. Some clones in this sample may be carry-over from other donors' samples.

The CDR3, as DNA: TGTGCCAGCAGCCAAGATATCGGGAACACTGAAGCTTTCTTT. Residues: CASSQDIGNTEAFF. This sequence joins TRBV4-2 and TRBJ1-1; unclear D gene. The CDR3 covers 14 residues. The germline V and J ends were trimmed by 0 bases and 1 base, with 6 bases remaining between them. CDR1 and CDR2 from the germline V gene are LGHNA and YNFKEQ.

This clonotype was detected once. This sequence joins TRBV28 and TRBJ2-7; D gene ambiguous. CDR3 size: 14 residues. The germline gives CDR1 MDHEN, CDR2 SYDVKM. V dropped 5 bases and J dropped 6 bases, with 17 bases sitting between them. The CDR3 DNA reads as TGTGCCAGCAGTCCGCTTTTGGTAGGGTTCGAGCAGTACTTC. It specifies CASSPLLVGFEQYF.

In nucleotides, the CDR3 is TGTGCCAGCAGCTTAATAGGACAGGGGTCCTACGAGCAGTACTTC. Protein: CASSLIGQGSYEQYF. The chain uses TRBV7-2 and TRBJ2-7, with 9 positions matching TRBD1. In germline, CDR1 is SGHTA, CDR2 FQGNSA. The J segment lost 1 base and the V segment lost 2 bases, leaving 3 bases of the junction unmatched. CDR3 length: 15 residues.

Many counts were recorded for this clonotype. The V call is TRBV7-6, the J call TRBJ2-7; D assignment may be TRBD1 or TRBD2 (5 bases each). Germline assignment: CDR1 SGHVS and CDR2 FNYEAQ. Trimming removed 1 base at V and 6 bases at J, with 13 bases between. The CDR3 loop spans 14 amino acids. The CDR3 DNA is TGTGCCAGCAGCTTAGATCGAGGGCAGGGCGAGCAGTACTTC. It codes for CASSLDRGQGEQYF.

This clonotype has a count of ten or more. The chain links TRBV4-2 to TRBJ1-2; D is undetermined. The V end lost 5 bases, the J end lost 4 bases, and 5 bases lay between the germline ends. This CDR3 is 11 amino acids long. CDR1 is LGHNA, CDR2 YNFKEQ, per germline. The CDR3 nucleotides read TGTGCCAGCAGCAGCACCTATGGCTACACCTTC. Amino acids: CASSSTYGYTF.

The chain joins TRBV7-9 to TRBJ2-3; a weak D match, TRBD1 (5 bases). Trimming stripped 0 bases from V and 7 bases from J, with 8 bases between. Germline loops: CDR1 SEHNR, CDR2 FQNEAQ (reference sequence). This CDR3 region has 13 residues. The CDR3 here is CASSLAAGNTQYF. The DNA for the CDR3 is TGTGCCAGCAGCTTAGCGGCAGGGAATACGCAGTATTTT.

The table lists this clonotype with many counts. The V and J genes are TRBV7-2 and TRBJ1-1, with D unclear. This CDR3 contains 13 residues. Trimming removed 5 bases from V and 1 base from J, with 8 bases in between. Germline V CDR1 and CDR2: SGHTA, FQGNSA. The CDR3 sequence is CASSPTRNTEAFF. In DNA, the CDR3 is TGTGCCAGCAGCCCCACAAGGAACACTGAAGCTTTCTTT.

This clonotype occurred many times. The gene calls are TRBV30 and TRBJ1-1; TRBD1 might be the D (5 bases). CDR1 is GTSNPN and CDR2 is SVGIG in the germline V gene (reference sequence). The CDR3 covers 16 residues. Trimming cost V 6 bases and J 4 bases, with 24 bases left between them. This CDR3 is CACTPGLTNLVTEAFF. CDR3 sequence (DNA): TGTGCCTGCACCCCGGGACTCACGAACTTAGTCACTGAAGCTTTCTTT.

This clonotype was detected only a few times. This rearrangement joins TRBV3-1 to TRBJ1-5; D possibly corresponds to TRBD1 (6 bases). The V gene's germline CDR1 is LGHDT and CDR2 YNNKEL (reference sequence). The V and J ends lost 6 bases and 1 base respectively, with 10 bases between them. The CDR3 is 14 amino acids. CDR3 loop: CASRGRGSNQPQHF. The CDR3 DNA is TGTGCCAGCAGGGGCAGGGGAAGCAATCAGCCCCAGCATTTT.

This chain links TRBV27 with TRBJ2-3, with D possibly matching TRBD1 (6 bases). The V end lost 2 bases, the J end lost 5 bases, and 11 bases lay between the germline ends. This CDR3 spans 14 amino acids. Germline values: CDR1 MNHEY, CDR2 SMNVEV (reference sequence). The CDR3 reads CASSLLRGEDTQYF. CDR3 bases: TGTGCCAGCAGTTTACTCAGGGGAGAAGATACGCAGTATTTT.

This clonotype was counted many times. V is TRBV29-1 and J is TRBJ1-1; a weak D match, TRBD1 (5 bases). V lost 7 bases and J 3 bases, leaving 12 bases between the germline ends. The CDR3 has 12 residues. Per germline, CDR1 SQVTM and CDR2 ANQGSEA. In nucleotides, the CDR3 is TGCAGCGCCCTTCAGGGATACACTGAAGCTTTCTTT. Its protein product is CSALQGYTEAFF.

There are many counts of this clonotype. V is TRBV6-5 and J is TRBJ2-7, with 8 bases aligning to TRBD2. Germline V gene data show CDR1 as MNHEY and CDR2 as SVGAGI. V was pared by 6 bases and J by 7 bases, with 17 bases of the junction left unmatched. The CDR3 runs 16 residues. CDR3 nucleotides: TGTGCCAGCAGCCCCCGGGCGGGGGGCCATTCAAGGGAGCAGTACTTC. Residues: CASSPRAGGHSREQYF.

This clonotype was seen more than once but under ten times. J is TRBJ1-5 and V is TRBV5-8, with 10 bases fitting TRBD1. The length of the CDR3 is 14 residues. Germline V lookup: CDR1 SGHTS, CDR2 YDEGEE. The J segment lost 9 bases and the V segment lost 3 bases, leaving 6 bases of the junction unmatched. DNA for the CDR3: TGTGCCAGCAGCTCCGGGACAGGGGCGCGGCCCCAGCATTTT. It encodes CASSSGTGARPQHF.

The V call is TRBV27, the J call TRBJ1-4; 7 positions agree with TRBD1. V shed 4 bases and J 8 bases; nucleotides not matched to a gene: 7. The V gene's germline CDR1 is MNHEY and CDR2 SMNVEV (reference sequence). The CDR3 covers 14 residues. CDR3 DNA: TGTGCCAGCAGTTCGAAGACAGGGATCGAAAAACTGTTTTTT. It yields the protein CASSSKTGIEKLFF.

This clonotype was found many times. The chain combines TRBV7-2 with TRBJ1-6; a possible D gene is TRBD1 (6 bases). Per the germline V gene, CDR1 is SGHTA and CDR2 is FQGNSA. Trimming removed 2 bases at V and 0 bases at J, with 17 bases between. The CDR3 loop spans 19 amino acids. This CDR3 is CASSLYLLGQFSYNSPLHF. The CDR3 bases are TGTGCCAGCAGCTTATACTTATTGGGACAATTCTCCTATAATTCACCCCTCCACTTT.

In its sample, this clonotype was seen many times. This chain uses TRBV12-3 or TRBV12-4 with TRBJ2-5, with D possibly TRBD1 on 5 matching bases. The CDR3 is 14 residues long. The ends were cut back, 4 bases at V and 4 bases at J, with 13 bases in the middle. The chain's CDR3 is CASSSDSPGETQYF. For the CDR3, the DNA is TGTGCCAGCAGTTCAGACAGCCCGGGAGAGACCCAGTACTTC.

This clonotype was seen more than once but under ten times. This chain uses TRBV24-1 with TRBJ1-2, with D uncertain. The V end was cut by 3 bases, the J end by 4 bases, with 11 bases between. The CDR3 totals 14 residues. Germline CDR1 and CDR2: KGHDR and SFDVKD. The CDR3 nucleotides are TGTGCCACCAGTGATCCGACGAAAAGCTATGGCTACACCTTC. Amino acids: CATSDPTKSYGYTF.

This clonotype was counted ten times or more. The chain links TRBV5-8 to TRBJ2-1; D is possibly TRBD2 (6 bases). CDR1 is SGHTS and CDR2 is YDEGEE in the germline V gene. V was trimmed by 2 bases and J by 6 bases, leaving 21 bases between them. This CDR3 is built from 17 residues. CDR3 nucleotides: TGTGCCAGCAGCTTCCAGACGGGAGACCCGCCCCCCAATGAGCAGTTCTTC. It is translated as CASSFQTGDPPPNEQFF.

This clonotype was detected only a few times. In DNA form, the CDR3 reads TGCAGCGTGAGGGCCCTAACAGGGGGCAGGAACACTGAAGCTTTCTTT. Its protein is CSVRALTGGRNTEAFF. V usage is TRBV29-1 and J usage is TRBJ1-1; the match to TRBD1 covers 9 bases. From germline, CDR1 is SQVTM and CDR2 ANQGSEA. V shed 6 bases, J shed 1 base, and the junction held 12 bases outside the gene matches. The CDR3 consists of 16 residues.

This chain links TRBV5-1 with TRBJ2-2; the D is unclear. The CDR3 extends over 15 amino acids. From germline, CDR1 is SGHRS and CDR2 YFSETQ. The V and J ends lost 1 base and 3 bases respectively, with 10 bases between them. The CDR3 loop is CASSLTVLDTGELFF. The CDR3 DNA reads TGCGCCAGCAGCTTGACTGTGCTAGACACCGGGGAGCTGTTTTTT.

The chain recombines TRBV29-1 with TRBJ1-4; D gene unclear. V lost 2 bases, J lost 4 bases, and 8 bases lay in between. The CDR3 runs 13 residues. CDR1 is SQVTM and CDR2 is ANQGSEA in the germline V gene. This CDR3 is CSVERHINEKLFF. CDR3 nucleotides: TGCAGCGTTGAAAGGCATATTAATGAAAAACTGTTTTTT.

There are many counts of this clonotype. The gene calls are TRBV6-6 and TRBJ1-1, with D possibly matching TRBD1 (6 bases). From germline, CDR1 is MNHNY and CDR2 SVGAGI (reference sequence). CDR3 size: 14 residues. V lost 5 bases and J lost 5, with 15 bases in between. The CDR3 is CASSVYRELTEAFF. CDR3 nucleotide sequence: TGTGCCAGCAGTGTATACAGGGAGTTGACTGAAGCTTTCTTT.

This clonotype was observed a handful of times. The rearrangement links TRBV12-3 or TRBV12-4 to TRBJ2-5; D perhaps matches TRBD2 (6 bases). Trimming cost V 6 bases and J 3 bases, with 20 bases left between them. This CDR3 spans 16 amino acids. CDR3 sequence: CASRPRSGRQKETQYF. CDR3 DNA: TGTGCCAGCAGACCCCGGAGCGGGCGACAGAAAGAGACCCAGTACTTC.

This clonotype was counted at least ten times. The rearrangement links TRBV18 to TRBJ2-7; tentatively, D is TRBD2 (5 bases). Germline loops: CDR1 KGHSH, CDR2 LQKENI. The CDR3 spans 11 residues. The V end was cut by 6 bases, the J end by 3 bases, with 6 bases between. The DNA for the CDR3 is TGTGCCAGCTCCCGGGACTACGAGCAGTACTTC. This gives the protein CASSRDYEQYF.

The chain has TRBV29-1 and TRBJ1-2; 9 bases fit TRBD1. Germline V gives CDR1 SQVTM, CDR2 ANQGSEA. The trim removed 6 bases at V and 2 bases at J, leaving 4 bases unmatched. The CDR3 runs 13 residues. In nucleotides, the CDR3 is TGCAGCGTGTCGGACAGGGGAAACTATGGCTACACCTTC. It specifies CSVSDRGNYGYTF.